These T cell receptor beta chains were read from a single sample in a study of blood T cell repertoires in COVID-19. Produced via immunoSEQ multiplex PCR; TCRdb's table is partial and in-frame only. The sample has 200,000 to 250,000 clones; around 84% are singletons. Sequencing was performed on peripheral blood. The receptors shown here come from a man aged 50 to 60 with acute or convalescent COVID-19. The CDR3 runs from the conserved cysteine through the conserved F or W. D genes are given only for firm matches. The listing skips clone size in some rows; elsewhere it reads once, few, many or a size class.

>NA|TRBJ2-5|TRBV19|NA
CASSRGAEETQYF
TGTGCCAGTAGCAGGGGGGCGGAAGAGACCCAGTACTTC
>NA|TRBJ2-7|TRBV18|NA
CASSPGQTYEQYF
TGTGCCAGCTCACCTGGACAAACCTACGAGCAGTACTTC
>NA|TRBJ2-2|TRBV7-9|NA
CASSLVLTNTGELFF
TGTGCCAGCAGCTTAGTCCTTACTAACACCGGGGAGCTGTTTTTT
>NA|TRBJ2-7|TRBV5-1|NA
CASSLEKGDGPYEQYF
TGCGCCAGCAGCTTGGAAAAGGGGGACGGACCGTACGAGCAGTACTTC
>few|TRBJ2-1|TRBV7-2|TRBD1
CASSLGQGRNEQFF
TGTGCCAGCAGCTTGGGACAGGGACGCAATGAGCAGTTCTTC
>NA|TRBJ2-1|TRBV18|NA
CASSPDRGLYNEQFF
TGTGCCAGCTCACCTGACCGGGGACTCTACAATGAGCAGTTCTTC
>once|TRBJ1-1|TRBV7-8|NA
CASSLEGGVGLTEAFF
TGTGCCAGCAGCTTGGAGGGGGGGGTAGGGCTCACTGAAGCTTTCTTT
>NA|TRBJ1-1|TRBV2|NA
CASMRPSGANTEAFF
TGTGCCAGCATGCGTCCCTCTGGGGCAAACACTGAAGCTTTCTTT
>NA|TRBJ1-1|TRBV3-1/TRBV3-2|NA
CASSQEGLTNTEAFF
TGTGCCAGCAGCCAAGAGGGACTGACGAACACTGAAGCTTTCTTT
>NA|TRBJ1-1|TRBV13|NA
CASSPRGNTEAFF
TGTGCCAGCAGCCCCCGCGGGAACACTGAAGCTTTCTTT
>NA|TRBJ1-2|TRBV5-4|TRBD1
CASSTPQGADYGYTF
TGTGCCAGCAGCACTCCTCAGGGGGCTGACTATGGCTACACCTTC
>NA|TRBJ1-2|TRBV5-1|TRBD1
CASSIGQAAYGYTF
TGCGCCAGCAGCATAGGACAGGCCGCCTATGGCTACACCTTC
>NA|TRBJ1-1|TRBV27|TRBD1
CASSFGTGGTEAFF
TGTGCCAGCAGTTTTGGGACAGGGGGCACTGAAGCTTTCTTT
>NA|TRBJ2-5|TRBV10-1|NA
CASSESAGRETQYF
TGCGCCAGCAGTGAATCAGCAGGGAGGGAGACCCAGTACTTC
>NA|TRBJ1-3|TRBV19|NA
CASAVSSGNTIYF
TGTGCCAGTGCAGTCAGCTCTGGAAACACCATATATTTT
>NA|TRBJ1-2|TRBV12-5|NA
CASGLVAGLDYGYTF
TGTGCTAGTGGTTTGGTTGCAGGGCTCGACTATGGCTACACCTTC
>NA|TRBJ2-5|TRBV19|TRBD2
CASSLSSGAQETQYF
TGTGCCAGTAGCCTCTCTAGCGGGGCCCAAGAGACCCAGTACTTC
>NA|TRBJ2-5|TRBV6-5|NA
CASSYSDSLGAETQYF
TGTGCCAGCAGTTACTCAGACAGTCTTGGCGCAGAGACCCAGTACTTC
>once|TRBJ1-1|TRBV19|TRBD1
CASKSGQESTREWAFF
TGTGCCAGTAAATCGGGACAGGAATCAACTAGGGAGTGGGCTTTCTTT
>NA|TRBJ2-7|TRBV5-6|NA
CASSWGQGYEQYF
TGTGCCAGCAGCTGGGGCCAGGGCTACGAGCAGTACTTC
>NA|TRBJ2-6|TRBV7-2|NA
CASSYRGSGANVLTF
TGTGCCAGCAGCTACCGGGGCTCTGGGGCCAACGTCCTGACTTTC
>NA|TRBJ1-6|TRBV3-1/TRBV3-2|TRBD1
CASSRRQGESPLHF
TGTGCCAGCAGCCGGCGACAGGGCGAATCACCCCTCCACTTT
>NA|TRBJ1-1|TRBV3-1/TRBV3-2|NA
CASSQGGAGTEAFF
TGTGCCAGCAGCCAAGGCGGCGCGGGGACTGAAGCTTTCTTT
>NA|TRBJ1-5|TRBV19|TRBD1
CASSRRDRGDNQPQHF
TGTGCCAGTAGTAGGAGGGACAGGGGGGACAATCAGCCCCAGCATTTT